This TCR beta chain stems from a study of cytomegalovirus exposure and HLA in healthy donors. Study-level points and caveats: A link between a missense DCLRE1C variant and TCR beta V- and J-gene trimming emerged from a later analysis.

Points on this clone: Its antigen is unknown.

Per the germline V gene, CDR1 is MDHEN and CDR2 is SYDVKM. Trimming cost V 10 bases and J 10 bases; bases outside gene matches: 22. The CDR3 consists of 16 residues. With 60 Vbeta and 13 Jbeta primers, the PCR was carried out. Profiled with immunoSEQ multiplex PCR; TCRdb holds only in-frame clones, not every one. Of more than 95,000 clones listed, roughly 69% are singletons. The J gene is TRBJ2-3, the V gene TRBV28, with 8 bases matching TRBD1. Sequenced sample: PBMCs. The TCR was taken from a woman in her thirties or forties in good health and CMV-seropositive. CDR3 coding DNA: TGTGCCACCAATGCCCCCGGGACAGGTGTGATTGAGTCGCAGTATTTT. As protein: CATNAPGTGVIESQYF.